A single sample is the source of the 22 T cell receptor beta chains below, sequenced in a study of CD8+ T cells in alopecia areata. Extraction of RNA preceded its reverse transcription into cDNA, which served as the sequencing template. Clones were sequenced by immunoSEQ multiplex PCR, and TCRdb holds only the in-frame ones, with some missing. This table holds more than 200,000 clones, about two thirds found once. The material sequenced was CD4+ T cells sorted from blood, taken at week 0. All receptors come from a human donor with alopecia areata.

J is TRBJ2-3 and V is TRBV10-3, with 7 bases matching TRBD2. Germline CDR1 and CDR2: ENHRY and SYGVKD. J was trimmed by 3 bases and V by 6 bases; bases with no gene match: 3. The length of the CDR3 is 13 residues. The CDR3 sequence is CAISGGRTDTQYF. Written as DNA, the CDR3 is TGTGCCATCAGCGGGGGGAGAACAGATACGCAGTATTTT.

This chain connects TRBV29-1 to TRBJ1-1; D is perhaps TRBD1 (6 bases). There are 14 residues in the CDR3. Trimming pared 1 base from V and 5 bases from J, leaving 14 bases between. Germline V gene sequence: CDR1 SQVTM, CDR2 ANQGSEA. CDR3 in amino acids: CSVEGTTGGTEAFF. CDR3 coding DNA: TGCAGCGTTGAAGGGACGACAGGCGGGACTGAAGCTTTCTTT.

The rearrangement uses TRBV30 and TRBJ1-1; no reliable D call. V gave up 2 bases and J gave up 7 bases, with 14 bases separating them. The CDR3 sequence is 13 residues long. Germline values: CDR1 GTSNPN, CDR2 SVGIG (reference sequence). As DNA, the CDR3 is TGTGCCTGGAGTCAACCACCGTTACTTGAAGCTTTCTTT. Translating it yields CAWSQPPLLEAFF.

Points on this clone: In the same sample, other DNA sequences code for this CDR3. The genes are TRBV30 and TRBJ1-1; D is uncertain. The CDR3 spans 13 residues. Germline values: CDR1 GTSNPN, CDR2 SVGIG (reference sequence). The germline V and J ends were trimmed by 1 base and 1 base, with 7 bases remaining between them. The CDR3 nucleotides read TGTGCCTGGAGTGGTAACAGGAACACTGAAGCTTTCTTT. Encoded protein: CAWSGNRNTEAFF.

V usage is TRBV14 and J usage is TRBJ2-7, with a possible D match to TRBD2 (5 bases). Per germline, CDR1 SGHDN and CDR2 FVKESK. CDR3 size: 16 residues. Trimming cost V 0 bases and J 3 bases, with 15 bases left between them. In DNA form, the CDR3 reads TGTGCCAGCAGCCAAGATAGGCGGGCTACTAGCTACGAGCAGTACTTC. It specifies CASSQDRRATSYEQYF.

The chain carries TRBV10-3 and TRBJ2-1, with a possible D match to TRBD2 (5 bases). The germline V gene has CDR1 ENHRY and CDR2 SYGVKD. The CDR3 covers 13 residues. Trimming removed 11 bases from V and 2 bases from J, with 13 bases in between. The CDR3 loop is CASKETTYNEQFF. DNA of the CDR3: TGTGCCTCCAAAGAGACTACCTACAATGAGCAGTTCTTC.

The rearrangement joins TRBV2 to TRBJ1-5, with 8 bases that match TRBD1. The CDR3 has 15 residues. The V gene's germline CDR1 is SNHLY and CDR2 FYNNEI. V trimming: 7 bases; J trimming: 6 bases; junction bases outside the gene matches: 11. Here the CDR3 reads CASTLPGGAGQPQHF. Here the CDR3 DNA reads TGTGCCAGCACCCTACCAGGGGGCGCGGGTCAGCCCCAGCATTTT.

The chain combines TRBV30 with TRBJ2-3; 12 bases agree with TRBD2. V dropped 8 bases and J dropped 5; count of bases not matched to a gene: 5. CDR1 is GTSNPN, CDR2 SVGIG, per germline (reference sequence). This CDR3 region has 13 residues. The CDR3 coding sequence is TGTGCCGGGACTAGCGGGCCGCAAGATACGCAGTATTTT. Translation: CAGTSGPQDTQYF.

V usage is TRBV5-4 and J usage is TRBJ1-4, with TRBD1 identical over 7 bases. The trim removed 5 bases at V and 5 bases at J, leaving 9 bases unmatched. The CDR3 sequence is 15 residues long. CDR1 SGHNT and CDR2 YYREEE come from the germline V gene (reference sequence). This chain's CDR3 is CASSKGTAANEKLFF. DNA of the CDR3: TGTGCCAGCAGTAAGGGGACAGCCGCAAATGAAAAACTGTTTTTT.

The V call is TRBV7-9, the J call TRBJ2-3; D gene unclear. Trimming stripped 3 bases from V and 1 base from J, with 11 bases between. Germline loops: CDR1 SEHNR, CDR2 FQNEAQ (reference sequence). CDR3 size: 15 residues. CDR3 loop: CASSLRKGGTDTQYF. CDR3 bases: TGTGCCAGCAGCTTGAGGAAAGGAGGCACAGATACGCAGTATTTT.

The chain recombines TRBV4-3 with TRBJ2-7, with a tentative D call TRBD1 (5 bases). V lost 3 bases and J lost 3, with 15 bases in between. CDR3 length: 15 residues. Germline V gene sequence: CDR1 LGHNA, CDR2 YSLEER. CDR3 loop: CASSQVGATNYEQYF. The CDR3 nucleotides are TGCGCCAGCAGCCAGGTTGGGGCTACCAACTACGAGCAGTACTTC.

The chain links TRBV29-1 to TRBJ2-7; TRBD2 might be the D (5 bases). V shed 6 bases and J shed 0 bases, with 9 bases lying between them. The germline V gene has CDR1 SQVTM and CDR2 ANQGSEA. The CDR3 sequence is 12 residues long. The CDR3 DNA sequence: TGCAGCGTGCCCGGGGACTCCTACGAGCAGTACTTC. Translating gives CSVPGDSYEQYF.

This clone was observed a few times. The rearrangement links TRBV5-1 to TRBJ2-4, with 9 bases aligning to TRBD1. Losses at the gene ends were 0 bases for V and 6 bases for J; bases not matched to a gene: 4. Germline CDR1 reads SGHRS; CDR2 reads YFSETQ. The CDR3 spans 15 residues. The CDR3 DNA is TGCGCCAGCAGCTTGGGGCACAGGGGGCGAAACATTCAGTACTTC. It codes for CASSLGHRGRNIQYF. Combining the CDR3 with reference TRBV5-1 and TRBJ2-4 gives the whole variable domain KAGVTQTPRYLIKTRGQQVTLSCSPISGHRSVSWYQQTPGQGLQFLFEYFSETQRNKGNFPGRFSGRQFSNSRSEMNVSTLELGDSALYLCASSLGHRGRNIQYFGAGTRLSVL.

CDR3 bases: TGTGCCAGCAGCTTAGGAGGGGCCTACTACGAGCAGTACTTC. The encoded protein is CASSLGGAYYEQYF. V is TRBV7-2 and J is TRBJ2-7; D is tentatively TRBD1 or TRBD2 (5 bases each). The CDR3 loop spans 14 amino acids. Between the trimmed V and J ends, which lost 1 base and 3 bases, there was a span of 10 bases. Germline CDR1 and CDR2: SGHTA and FQGNSA. Full variable domain (missing parts from reference TRBV7-2 and TRBJ2-7): GAGVSQSPSNKVTEKGKDVELRCDPISGHTALYWYRQSLGQGLEFLIYFQGNSAPDKSGLPSDRFSAERTGGSVSTLTIQRTQQEDSAVYLCASSLGGAYYEQYFGPGTRLTVT.

This rearrangement joins TRBV7-2 to TRBJ1-5; tentatively, D is TRBD1 (6 bases). Germline lookup yields CDR1 SGHTA and CDR2 FQGNSA. The CDR3 spans 15 residues. The ends were cut back, 4 bases at V and 1 base at J, with 11 bases in the middle. The chain's CDR3 is CASSSSGHSNQPQHF. The CDR3 bases are TGTGCCAGCAGCTCCTCGGGACACAGCAATCAGCCCCAGCATTTT. The full variable domain, in which reference TRBV7-2 and TRBJ1-5 provide the parts outside the CDR3, is GAGVSQSPSNKVTEKGKDVELRCDPISGHTALYWYRQSLGQGLEFLIYFQGNSAPDKSGLPSDRFSAERTGGSVSTLTIQRTQQEDSAVYLCASSSSGHSNQPQHFGDGTRLSIL.

The V and J genes are TRBV18 and TRBJ1-6; D call uncertain. CDR1 is KGHSH and CDR2 is LQKENI in the germline V gene. The CDR3 runs 14 residues. The V end was cut by 4 bases, the J end by 7 bases, with 11 bases between. This CDR3 is CASSLDAKNSPLHF. For the CDR3, the DNA is TGTGCCAGCTCACTTGACGCCAAGAATTCACCCCTCCACTTT.

This clone was counted between two and nine times. Here the CDR3 DNA reads TGTGCCAGCTCACCACCCCCACTGCGGAATGAGCAGTTCTTC. Protein sequence: CASSPPPLRNEQFF. V and J are TRBV18 and TRBJ2-1; D not resolved. Trimming cost V 0 bases and J 7 bases, with 10 bases left between them. Germline assignment: CDR1 KGHSH and CDR2 LQKENI. The CDR3 is 14 residues long. Filled out from reference TRBV18 and TRBJ2-1, the complete variable domain reads NAGVMQNPRHLVRRRGQEARLRCSPMKGHSHVYWYRQLPEEGLKFMVYLQKENIIDESGMPKERFSAEFPKEGPSILRIQQVVRGDSAAYFCASSPPPLRNEQFFGPGTRLTVL.

The chain recombines TRBV30 with TRBJ1-2; D is undetermined. The CDR3 runs to 14 residues. Germline assignment: CDR1 GTSNPN and CDR2 SVGIG (reference sequence). V dropped 2 bases and J dropped 1 base, with 11 bases sitting between them. The CDR3 spells CAWSPMVDNYGYTF. The CDR3 DNA is TGTGCCTGGAGTCCAATGGTGGATAACTATGGCTACACCTTC.

This chain connects TRBV5-1 to TRBJ2-3, with 13 positions matching TRBD2. J was trimmed by 2 bases and V by 2 bases; bases with no gene match: 2. The CDR3 is 16 residues long. Germline V gene lookup returns CDR1 SGHRS and CDR2 YFSETQ. CDR3 sequence (DNA): TGCGCCAGCAGCTTTGGACTAGCGGGGGACACAGATACGCAGTATTTT. Protein sequence: CASSFGLAGDTDTQYF. The whole variable domain, remainder taken from reference TRBV5-1 and TRBJ2-3, is KAGVTQTPRYLIKTRGQQVTLSCSPISGHRSVSWYQQTPGQGLQFLFEYFSETQRNKGNFPGRFSGRQFSNSRSEMNVSTLELGDSALYLCASSFGLAGDTDTQYFGPGTRLTVL.

J is TRBJ1-6 and V is TRBV4-3; D possibly corresponds to TRBD1 (5 bases). V was trimmed by 0 bases and J by 10 bases, leaving 10 bases between them. This CDR3 is 14 amino acids long. Germline-derived CDR1 and CDR2 are LGHNA and YSLEER. DNA for the CDR3: TGCGCCAGCAGCCAAGATCGGGGGGTCTCACCCCTCCACTTT. It specifies CASSQDRGVSPLHF.

The J gene is TRBJ2-7, the V gene TRBV2; possibly TRBD1 for D (6 bases). V was trimmed by 8 bases and J by 6 bases, leaving 11 bases between them. From germline, CDR1 is SNHLY and CDR2 FYNNEI. The CDR3 loop spans 11 amino acids. The CDR3 sequence: CASQGSLEQYF. CDR3 nucleotide sequence: TGTGCCAGCCAGGGGAGTCTCGAGCAGTACTTC.

CDR3: CASSHRSGGVYNEQFF. In DNA form, the CDR3 reads TGTGCCAGCAGCCACAGGAGCGGGGGGGTTTACAATGAGCAGTTCTTC. The chain combines TRBV4-2 with TRBJ2-1; TRBD2 agrees at 10 bases. Losses at the gene ends were 3 bases for V and 4 bases for J; bases not matched to a gene: 6. This CDR3 contains 16 residues. Looked up from germline, CDR1 is LGHNA and CDR2 is YNFKEQ.